The 21 T cell receptor beta chains listed next were all sequenced from one sample in a study of control samples from healthy donors and cancer patients. The table came from immunoSEQ multiplex PCR; TCRdb's copy has only in-frame clones and leaves some out. The sample contains some 120,000 clones, around nine tenths of which appear only once. What was sequenced was blood. These receptors all come from a man aged 40-49 years in good health.

V and J are TRBV5-6 and TRBJ2-7; TRBD1 matches at 11 bases. The CDR3 sequence is 15 residues long. V shed 0 bases and J 4 bases; nucleotides not matched to a gene: 3. The germline gives CDR1 SGHDT, CDR2 YYEEEE. The CDR3 reads CASSLGGQGEYEQYF. The CDR3 region has the DNA TGTGCCAGCAGCTTGGGGGGACAGGGGGAATACGAGCAGTACTTC.

J is TRBJ2-5 and V is TRBV7-7; 13 bases line up with TRBD2. Germline trimming cut 3 bases from V and 6 bases from J; bases unmatched to any gene: 10. This CDR3 is built from 17 residues. The germline V gene has CDR1 SSHAT and CDR2 FNYEAQ (reference sequence). The CDR3 nucleotides read TGTGCCAGCAGCTTGACTAGCGGGGGGCCACACGGCAAGACCCAGTACTTC. This encodes CASSLTSGGPHGKTQYF.

V and J are TRBV11-3 and TRBJ2-7; 8 bases line up with TRBD1. With 5 bases clipped from V and 7 bases from J, the junction kept 13 bases outside the gene matches. Germline values: CDR1 SGHNT, CDR2 YENEEA. The CDR3 spans 15 residues. The CDR3 region is CASSRHTQGVGEQYF. The CDR3 region has the DNA TGTGCCAGCAGCCGACACACACAGGGGGTAGGAGAGCAGTACTTC.

The chain is built from TRBV3-1 (or the pseudogene TRBV3-2) and TRBJ2-5; D call uncertain. The CDR3 is made up of 14 amino acids. The germline gives CDR1 LGHDT, CDR2 YNNKEL (reference sequence). Between the trimmed V and J ends, which lost 0 bases and 6 bases, there was a span of 11 bases. CDR3 region: CASSQDQGRQTQYF. In nucleotides, the CDR3 is TGTGCCAGCAGCCAAGATCAAGGTAGACAGACCCAGTACTTC.

The rearrangement uses TRBV3-1 (or the pseudogene TRBV3-2) and TRBJ2-7; D remains unclear. Germline CDR1 LGHDT, CDR2 YNNKEL (reference sequence). There are 14 residues in the CDR3. Trimming pared 1 base from V and 6 bases from J, leaving 13 bases between. CDR3 residues: CASSQVVTSTEQYF. CDR3 bases: TGTGCCAGCAGCCAAGTAGTCACCTCCACCGAGCAGTACTTC.

This clone has just one count. This rearrangement joins TRBV7-2 to TRBJ1-2, with no clear D. V lost 0 bases and J lost 2, with 10 bases in between. CDR3 length equals 15 residues. The germline V gene encodes CDR1 SGHTA and CDR2 FQGNSA. DNA for the CDR3: TGTGCCAGCAGCTTAGCAGGCCTAGCAAACTATGGCTACACCTTC. Protein: CASSLAGLANYGYTF.

Regarding this clone: Other DNA sequences from this sample encode an identical CDR3 as well. The J gene is TRBJ2-5, the V gene TRBV5-1; 10 bases are a match to TRBD2. V shed 5 bases, J shed 1 base, and the junction held 2 bases outside the gene matches. From germline, CDR1 is SGHRS and CDR2 YFSETQ. This CDR3 has 14 amino acids. CDR3 bases: TGCGCCAGCAGTTTAGCGGGGGGCCAAGAGACCCAGTACTTC. It codes for CASSLAGGQETQYF.

This chain uses TRBV2 with TRBJ2-3; 9 bases match TRBD2. CDR3 length equals 15 residues. Germline values: CDR1 SNHLY, CDR2 FYNNEI. J gave up 1 base and V 4 bases, and 3 bases lay outside the gene matches. This CDR3 reads CASSVQRGGTDTQYF. CDR3 in DNA: TGTGCCAGCAGTGTGCAGCGGGGGGGCACAGATACGCAGTATTTT.

The V and J genes are TRBV5-1 and TRBJ2-7; D remains ambiguous. Germline-derived CDR1 and CDR2 are SGHRS and YFSETQ. The V end lost 0 bases, the J end lost 4 bases, and 8 bases lay between the germline ends. The CDR3 runs to 13 residues. CDR3 bases: TGCGCCAGCAGCTTGGGCCAACTATACGAGCAGTACTTC. Its protein is CASSLGQLYEQYF.

The CDR3 DNA is TGTGCCAGCAGCCAAGGCGGATATTTCCAAGCTTTCTTT. Translating it yields CASSQGGYFQAFF. The chain links TRBV3-1 (or the pseudogene TRBV3-2) to TRBJ1-1, with D hard to call. CDR1 is LGHDT and CDR2 is YNNKEL in the germline V gene (reference sequence). The CDR3 is 13 residues long. Trimming took 1 base from V and 9 from J, leaving 12 bases between them.

The chain recombines TRBV19 with TRBJ1-2; TRBD1 is a possible D gene (6 bases). V dropped 5 bases and J dropped 0 bases, with 13 bases sitting between them. This CDR3 is built from 15 residues. Per the germline V gene, CDR1 is LNHDA and CDR2 is SQIVND (reference sequence). The CDR3 region is CASSRQGLANYGYTF. CDR3 in DNA: TGTGCCAGTAGTCGGCAGGGGTTGGCTAACTATGGCTACACCTTC.

The chain uses TRBV30 and TRBJ1-2; D is perhaps TRBD1 (5 bases). Trimming shortened V by 2 bases and J by 7 bases, and 14 bases separated the two germline ends. The CDR3 length is 13 residues. Germline CDR1 reads GTSNPN; CDR2 reads SVGIG (reference sequence). CDR3 protein: CAWSPGGKSGYTF. CDR3 DNA sequence: TGTGCCTGGAGTCCTGGGGGGAAGTCTGGCTACACCTTC.

The chain couples TRBV11-3 to TRBJ1-2, with D hard to call. This CDR3 region has 13 residues. The germline V gene encodes CDR1 SGHNT and CDR2 YENEEA. Trimming pared 5 bases from V and 0 bases from J, leaving 7 bases between. The CDR3 coding sequence is TGTGCCAGCAGCCCAGGACCTAACTATGGCTACACCTTC. This codes for CASSPGPNYGYTF.

This chain connects TRBV4-3 to TRBJ1-1; D ambiguous. Between the trimmed V and J ends, which lost 4 bases and 4 bases, there was a span of 13 bases. The V gene's germline CDR1 is LGHNA and CDR2 YSLEER. The CDR3 runs 14 residues. CDR3: CASSRQTGGTEAFF. The CDR3 coding sequence is TGCGCCAGCAGCCGGCAGACGGGAGGCACTGAAGCTTTCTTT.

This chain joins TRBV7-2 and TRBJ2-1; D is perhaps TRBD1 or TRBD2 (7 bases each). Germline-derived CDR1 and CDR2 are SGHTA and FQGNSA. Between the trimmed V and J ends, which lost 3 bases and 0 bases, there was a span of 21 bases. The CDR3 spans 19 residues. The CDR3 coding sequence is TGTGCCAGCAGCTTGAGGGGACTGAGCGGGGACAGCTCCTACAATGAGCAGTTCTTC. Amino acid sequence: CASSLRGLSGDSSYNEQFF. Variable domain in full (rest from reference TRBV7-2 and TRBJ2-1): GAGVSQSPSNKVTEKGKDVELRCDPISGHTALYWYRQSLGQGLEFLIYFQGNSAPDKSGLPSDRFSAERTGGSVSTLTIQRTQQEDSAVYLCASSLRGLSGDSSYNEQFFGPGTRLTVL.

The chain joins TRBV6-2 or TRBV6-3 to TRBJ2-5; D is perhaps TRBD1 or TRBD2 (5 bases each). This CDR3 has 16 residues. Germline values: CDR1 MNHEY, CDR2 SVGEGT. With 3 bases removed from V and 5 bases from J, the gap between germline ends came to 19 bases. The CDR3 here is CASSYSGTVLGETQYF. In nucleotides, the CDR3 is TGTGCCAGCAGTTATTCTGGGACGGTGCTGGGGGAGACCCAGTACTTC.

The genes are TRBV7-2 and TRBJ2-2; 7 bases map to TRBD1. This CDR3 is built from 16 residues. CDR1 and CDR2 (germline): SGHTA, FQGNSA. The junction had 3 bases not matched to a gene; V was cut back by 1 base and J by 1 base. This CDR3 reads CASSLEGALNTGELFF. The CDR3 DNA follows: TGTGCCAGCAGCTTAGAGGGGGCCCTGAACACCGGGGAGCTGTTTTTT. The full variable domain, with the rest looked up from reference TRBV7-2 and TRBJ2-2, is GAGVSQSPSNKVTEKGKDVELRCDPISGHTALYWYRQSLGQGLEFLIYFQGNSAPDKSGLPSDRFSAERTGGSVSTLTIQRTQQEDSAVYLCASSLEGALNTGELFFGEGSRLTVL.

A single count supports this clone. The gene calls are TRBV3-1 (or the pseudogene TRBV3-2) and TRBJ2-6, with no clear D. V lost 5 bases and J 0 bases, leaving 11 bases between the germline ends. CDR1 LGHDT and CDR2 YNNKEL come from the germline V gene (reference sequence). The CDR3 is 16 amino acids. The CDR3 DNA sequence: TGTGCCAGCAGCTCAGGACGTTTCTCTGGGGCCAACGTCCTGACTTTC. It translates to CASSSGRFSGANVLTF.

The V call is TRBV7-9, the J call TRBJ1-3; 8 bases are a match to TRBD1. The germline V gene encodes CDR1 SEHNR and CDR2 FQNEAQ (reference sequence). J was trimmed by 2 bases and V by 4 bases; bases with no gene match: 7. The CDR3 spans 16 residues. The CDR3 DNA follows: TGTGCCAGCAGCTGGCAACAGGGGGACCCTGGAAACACCATATATTTT. It translates to CASSWQQGDPGNTIYF.

This rearrangement joins TRBV9 to TRBJ1-6; 8 bases are a match to TRBD1. The CDR3 extends over 21 amino acids. With V trimmed by 0 bases and J by 0 bases, 14 bases remained unmatched. Germline CDR1 is SGDLS and CDR2 is YYNGEE. CDR3 sequence reads: CASSVVPAGGFSSSYNSPLHF. Here the CDR3 DNA reads TGTGCCAGCAGCGTAGTGCCCGCAGGGGGCTTCTCCTCCTCCTATAATTCACCCCTCCACTTT.

DNA for the CDR3: TGTGCCAGCTCCCCAGGGACAGGGGCGAACACTGAAGCTTTCTTT. This encodes CASSPGTGANTEAFF. The rearrangement uses TRBV18 and TRBJ1-1; 10 bases map to TRBD1. Germline V gene data show CDR1 as KGHSH and CDR2 as LQKENI. With V trimmed by 6 bases and J by 1 base, 5 bases remained unmatched. The CDR3 loop spans 15 amino acids. Full variable domain (missing parts from reference TRBV18 and TRBJ1-1): NAGVMQNPRHLVRRRGQEARLRCSPMKGHSHVYWYRQLPEEGLKFMVYLQKENIIDESGMPKERFSAEFPKEGPSILRIQQVVRGDSAAYFCASSPGTGANTEAFFGQGTRLTVV.